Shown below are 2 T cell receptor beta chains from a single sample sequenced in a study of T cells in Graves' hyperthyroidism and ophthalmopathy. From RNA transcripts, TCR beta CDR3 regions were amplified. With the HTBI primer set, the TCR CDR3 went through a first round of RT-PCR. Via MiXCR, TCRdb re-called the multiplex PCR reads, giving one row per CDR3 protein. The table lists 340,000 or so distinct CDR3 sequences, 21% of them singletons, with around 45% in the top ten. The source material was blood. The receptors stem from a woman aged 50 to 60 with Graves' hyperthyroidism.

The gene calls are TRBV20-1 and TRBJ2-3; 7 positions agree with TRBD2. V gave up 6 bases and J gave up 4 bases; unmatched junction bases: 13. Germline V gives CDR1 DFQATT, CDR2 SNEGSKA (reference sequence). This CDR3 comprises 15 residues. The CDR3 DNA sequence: TGCAGTGCCCCCAAAGGGCGGGAGTGGGCAGATACGCAGTATTTT. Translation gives CSAPKGREWADTQYF.

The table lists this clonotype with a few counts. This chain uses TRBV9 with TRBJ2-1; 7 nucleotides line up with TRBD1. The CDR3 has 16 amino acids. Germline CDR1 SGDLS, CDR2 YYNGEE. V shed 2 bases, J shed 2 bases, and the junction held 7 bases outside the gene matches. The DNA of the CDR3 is TGTGCCAGCAGCGTGGGTCAACAGGGGACCTACAATGAGCAGTTCTTC. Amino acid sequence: CASSVGQQGTYNEQFF.